The 27 T cell receptor beta chains reported below all come from one sample, sequenced in a study of regulatory T cells. Primers: 52 TRBV forward and 13 TRBJ reverse. TCRdb's table, derived via immunoSEQ multiplex PCR, lists solely in-frame clones and lacks some. The data contain 20,000 to 25,000 clones, under 95% of them singletons. Sample: CD8+ T cells sorted from blood. Receptors were obtained from a child aged 2-15 years with CD3G deficiency.

The chain employs TRBV28 and TRBJ2-7; 12 bases fit TRBD1. This CDR3 has 16 amino acids. Germline values: CDR1 MDHEN, CDR2 SYDVKM. The J segment lost 6 bases and the V segment lost 4 bases, leaving 10 bases of the junction unmatched. CDR3 coding DNA: TGTGCCAGCAGTTCACTGCGGGACAGGGGGCGAGTCGAGCAGTACTTC. Its protein is CASSSLRDRGRVEQYF. Using reference TRBV28 and TRBJ2-7 for the parts outside the CDR3, the full variable domain is DVKVTQSSRYLVKRTGEKVFLECVQDMDHENMFWYRQDPGLGLRLIYFSYDVKMKEKGDIPEGYSVSREKKERFSLILESASTNQTSMYLCASSSLRDRGRVEQYFGPGTRLTVT.

The gene calls are TRBV28 and TRBJ2-7, with D possibly TRBD2 on 6 matching bases. The germline CDR1 and CDR2 sequences are MDHEN and SYDVKM. Trimming took off 6 bases at V and 4 bases at J, with 25 bases between the two ends. The CDR3 length is 17 residues. Here the CDR3 DNA reads TGTGCCAGCAGACCGCACCCTACCGTGGCGGGAAATTACGAGCAGTACTTC. Amino acids: CASRPHPTVAGNYEQYF.

The rearrangement links TRBV28 to TRBJ2-3; 11 bases map to TRBD2. The CDR3 consists of 13 residues. The germline V gene has CDR1 MDHEN and CDR2 SYDVKM. Trimming took 10 bases from V and 10 from J; bases not matched to a gene: 10. The CDR3 region has the DNA TGTGCCACCGGGACTAGCGGCGCGTTAGCGCAGTATTTT. Translated, it gives CATGTSGALAQYF.

The rearrangement uses TRBV6-1 and TRBJ2-3, with TRBD1 matching 7 bases. Trimming took 3 bases from V and 4 from J; bases not matched to a gene: 4. Looked up from germline, CDR1 is MNHNS and CDR2 is SASEGT. This CDR3 has 14 amino acids. CDR3 in DNA: TGTGCCAGCAGTGACGGACAGGTCGCAGATACGCAGTATTTT. Residues: CASSDGQVADTQYF.

On this clone itself: This specimen includes other DNA sequences encoding the same CDR3. V usage is TRBV28 and J usage is TRBJ1-1; D is possibly TRBD1 (5 bases). The germline V gene encodes CDR1 MDHEN and CDR2 SYDVKM. The CDR3 contains 12 residues. Trimming shortened V by 5 bases and J by 3 bases, and 7 bases separated the two germline ends. CDR3 region: CASSRGYTEAFF. The CDR3 DNA reads TGTGCCAGCAGTAGGGGCTACACTGAAGCTTTCTTT.

This chain uses TRBV7-9 with TRBJ2-2; no firm D call. Trimming removed 1 base at V and 6 bases at J, with 6 bases between. CDR3 size: 13 residues. Per germline, CDR1 SEHNR and CDR2 FQNEAQ (reference sequence). The CDR3 DNA reads TGTGCCAGCAGCTTAGGAGGTGCCGGGGAGCTGTTTTTT. Its translation: CASSLGGAGELFF.

The chain links TRBV9 to TRBJ2-5; possibly TRBD1 or TRBD2 for D (6 bases each). The CDR3 runs 14 residues. Trimming removed 0 bases from V and 4 bases from J, with 10 bases in between. Germline CDR1 SGDLS, CDR2 YYNGEE. The chain's CDR3 is CASSVVRGRETQYF. For the CDR3, the DNA is TGTGCCAGCAGCGTAGTACGGGGGCGAGAGACCCAGTACTTC.

V and J are TRBV5-1 and TRBJ2-1, with D maybe TRBD1 (6 bases). The V and J ends lost 2 bases and 8 bases respectively, with 17 bases between them. The CDR3 contains 15 residues. CDR1 is SGHRS, CDR2 YFSETQ, per germline. The CDR3 protein is CASSFQGTRADEQFF. The CDR3 DNA is TGCGCCAGCAGCTTCCAAGGGACAAGAGCCGATGAGCAGTTCTTC.

The CDR3 DNA reads TGTGCCAGCAGTTCTCGACTAGCAAGAACCTACAATGAGCAGTTCTTC. Its protein product is CASSSRLARTYNEQFF. This chain links TRBV28 with TRBJ2-1, with 7 nucleotides matching TRBD2. This CDR3 has 16 residues. J lost 2 bases, V lost 4 bases, and 8 bases had no gene match. Germline V gene sequence: CDR1 MDHEN, CDR2 SYDVKM.

This clone was seen just once. This sequence joins TRBV10-3 and TRBJ2-1; D tentatively reads TRBD1 or TRBD2 (5 bases each). The V end lost 6 bases, the J end lost 9 bases, and 12 bases lay between the germline ends. Germline loops: CDR1 ENHRY, CDR2 SYGVKD. The CDR3 has 12 residues. CDR3 region: CAISQVGAEQFF. Written as DNA, the CDR3 is TGTGCCATCAGCCAAGTCGGGGCTGAGCAGTTCTTC.

This clone has a single count. This chain uses TRBV7-9 with TRBJ2-3, with 9 bases matching TRBD2. V dropped 4 bases and J dropped 7; count of bases not matched to a gene: 12. This CDR3 contains 16 residues. Germline CDR1 SEHNR, CDR2 FQNEAQ (reference sequence). Here the CDR3 reads CASSSFAGTSPNTQYF. CDR3 sequence (DNA): TGTGCCAGCAGCTCCTTCGCCGGGACTAGCCCTAATACGCAGTATTTT.

The chain is built from TRBV19 and TRBJ2-3, with 7 bases identical to TRBD2. CDR3 size: 13 residues. V lost 8 bases, J lost 2 bases, and 4 bases stayed unmatched. Germline V lookup: CDR1 LNHDA, CDR2 SQIVND (reference sequence). The CDR3 loop is CASSAGNTDTQYF. CDR3 DNA sequence: TGTGCCAGTTCAGCGGGAAACACAGATACGCAGTATTTT.

This clone was recorded only once. J is TRBJ2-1 and V is TRBV7-2, with D hard to call. V shed 2 bases and J shed 5 bases, with 13 bases lying between them. CDR1 is SGHTA, CDR2 FQGNSA, per germline. This CDR3 region has 15 residues. The CDR3 sequence: CASSLTGVGHNEQFF. DNA for the CDR3: TGTGCCAGCAGCTTAACCGGAGTTGGACACAATGAGCAGTTCTTC.

This clone came up once. The chain carries TRBV28 and TRBJ1-1, with a weak D call TRBD1 (5 bases). The germline V gene encodes CDR1 MDHEN and CDR2 SYDVKM. The CDR3 runs 14 residues. The V end was cut by 3 bases, the J end by 1 base, with 9 bases between. The CDR3 nucleotides are TGTGCCAGCAGTTTCCATGGGACGAACACTGAAGCTTTCTTT. It translates to CASSFHGTNTEAFF.

The V and J genes are TRBV28 and TRBJ2-3, with 7 bases matching TRBD1. The CDR3 is 15 amino acids. The germline CDR1 and CDR2 sequences are MDHEN and SYDVKM. V shed 2 bases, J shed 0 bases, and the junction held 2 bases outside the gene matches. CDR3 sequence reads: CASSLLRGSTDTQYF. CDR3 nucleotide sequence: TGTGCCAGCAGTTTACTCAGGGGGAGCACAGATACGCAGTATTTT.

About this clone: An end of the junction does not agree with germline; a read error may underlie this. This rearrangement joins TRBV20-1 to TRBJ2-4, with D hard to call. From germline, CDR1 is DFQATT and CDR2 SNEGSKA (reference sequence). This CDR3 is 11 amino acids long. The CDR3 nucleotides read TGCAGCGCTAAGGAAGGAAACATTCAGTACTTC. Its protein is CSAKEGNIQYF.

This chain uses TRBV19 with TRBJ2-1; D might be TRBD2 (5 bases). Germline CDR1 and CDR2: LNHDA and SQIVND (reference sequence). The V and J ends lost 3 bases and 0 bases respectively, with 9 bases between them. The CDR3 loop spans 15 amino acids. CDR3 sequence: CASSMGSSSYNEQFF. For the CDR3, the DNA is TGTGCCAGTAGTATGGGGAGTAGCTCCTACAATGAGCAGTTCTTC.

This clone was observed a single time. This chain uses TRBV6-6 with TRBJ2-7; D perhaps matches TRBD2 (6 bases). Germline V gene lookup returns CDR1 MNHNY and CDR2 SVGAGI (reference sequence). Trimming stripped 0 bases from V and 7 bases from J, with 13 bases between. The CDR3 loop spans 14 amino acids. CDR3 DNA: TGTGCCAGCAGTTACTCCGGGACTTACAGGGAGCAGTACTTC. This codes for CASSYSGTYREQYF.

This chain links TRBV28 with TRBJ2-3; TRBD2 might be the D (6 bases). V was shortened by 3 bases and J by 3 bases, with 10 bases between the two germline ends. CDR1 is MDHEN, CDR2 SYDVKM, per germline. CDR3 length equals 14 residues. DNA for the CDR3: TGTGCCAGCAGTTTCGTGGAGGGAACAGATACGCAGTATTTT. It specifies CASSFVEGTDTQYF.

Only one count was recorded for this clone. The chain carries TRBV7-2 and TRBJ2-1; D call uncertain. CDR3 length: 14 amino acids. The V end was cut by 4 bases, the J end by 4 bases, with 11 bases between. The germline CDR1 and CDR2 sequences are SGHTA and FQGNSA. The CDR3 nucleotides read TGTGCCAGCAGCTACCCCTGGGCGTACAATGAGCAGTTCTTC. Translating it yields CASSYPWAYNEQFF. Full variable domain (outside the CDR3, taken from reference TRBV7-2 and TRBJ2-1): GAGVSQSPSNKVTEKGKDVELRCDPISGHTALYWYRQSLGQGLEFLIYFQGNSAPDKSGLPSDRFSAERTGGSVSTLTIQRTQQEDSAVYLCASSYPWAYNEQFFGPGTRLTVL.

This clone has more than one count but fewer than ten. This sequence joins TRBV28 and TRBJ1-5, with TRBD1 as a possible D gene (6 bases). The CDR3 sequence is 14 residues long. Trimming took off 8 bases at V and 7 bases at J, with 18 bases between the two ends. Germline V lookup: CDR1 MDHEN, CDR2 SYDVKM. The DNA of the CDR3 is TGTGCCAGCCGGGAAGGGGGAGAATGGCAGCCCCAGCATTTT. Translated: CASREGGEWQPQHF.

CDR3 bases: TGTGCCAGCAGCTTGTCGACTTCGAACACCGGGGAGCTGTTTTTT. Its protein is CASSLSTSNTGELFF. V gene TRBV11-3 combines with J gene TRBJ2-2; no firm D call. This CDR3 is built from 15 residues. Germline CDR1 reads SGHNT; CDR2 reads YENEEA. The V end was cut by 3 bases, the J end by 0 bases, with 8 bases between.

This chain links TRBV13 with TRBJ1-2; 9 nucleotides line up with TRBD1. CDR3 length: 13 amino acids. Germline values: CDR1 PRHDT, CDR2 FYEKMQ (reference sequence). V was clipped by 4 bases and J by 5 bases; unmatched bases: 2. CDR3 residues: CASSYGQGYGYTF. The CDR3 region has the DNA TGTGCCAGCAGCTACGGACAGGGGTATGGCTACACCTTC.

The count of this clone is one. This chain links TRBV4-1 with TRBJ2-1; the D gene is possibly TRBD1 (6 bases). V shed 3 bases and J shed 7 bases, with 16 bases lying between them. The CDR3 extends over 15 amino acids. Germline V lookup: CDR1 MGHRA, CDR2 YSYEKL. The CDR3 nucleotides are TGCGCCAGCAGCCACGAGCAGGGGACCGGGAATGAGCAGTTCTTC. This sequence encodes CASSHEQGTGNEQFF.

The V gene is TRBV27, the J gene TRBJ2-1; D is unclear. Trimming left V 5 bases short and J 6 bases short, with 11 bases between. This CDR3 region has 13 residues. CDR1 and CDR2 (germline): MNHEY, SMNVEV (reference sequence). CDR3 nucleotide sequence: TGTGCCAGCAGTCCCCTTTTTCTCAATGAGCAGTTCTTC. It translates to CASSPLFLNEQFF.

This chain connects TRBV28 to TRBJ2-7, with D tentatively TRBD1 (5 bases). CDR1 is MDHEN and CDR2 is SYDVKM in the germline V gene. The CDR3 consists of 16 residues. Deletions cut 3 bases from V and 1 base from J, with 16 bases between. The CDR3, as DNA: TGTGCCAGCAGTTTCCCAACGACAGACGGATCCTACGAGCAGTACTTC. Protein product: CASSFPTTDGSYEQYF.

The CDR3 is CASSEWGREGANVLTF. The CDR3 DNA reads TGCGCCAGCAGTGAGTGGGGGCGGGAGGGGGCCAACGTCCTGACTTTC. The chain recombines TRBV4-1 with TRBJ2-6; tentative D call: TRBD2 (7 bases). The CDR3 runs to 16 residues. The germline gives CDR1 MGHRA, CDR2 YSYEKL. V shed 6 bases and J shed 4 bases, with 16 bases lying between them.